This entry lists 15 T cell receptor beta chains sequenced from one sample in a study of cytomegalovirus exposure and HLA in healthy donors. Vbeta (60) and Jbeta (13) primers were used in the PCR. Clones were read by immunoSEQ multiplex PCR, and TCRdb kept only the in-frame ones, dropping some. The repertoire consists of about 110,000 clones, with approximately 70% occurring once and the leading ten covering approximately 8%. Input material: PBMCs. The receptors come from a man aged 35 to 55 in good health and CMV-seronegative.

CDR3 in amino acids: CASSSAGGTEAFF. The CDR3 DNA is TGTGCCAGCTCGTCGGCAGGGGGGACTGAAGCTTTCTTT. This rearrangement joins TRBV6-5 to TRBJ1-1; 7 bases match TRBD1. The CDR3 is made up of 13 amino acids. The V segment lost 8 bases and the J segment 5 bases; nucleotides outside the gene matches: 8. The V gene's germline CDR1 is MNHEY and CDR2 SVGAGI.

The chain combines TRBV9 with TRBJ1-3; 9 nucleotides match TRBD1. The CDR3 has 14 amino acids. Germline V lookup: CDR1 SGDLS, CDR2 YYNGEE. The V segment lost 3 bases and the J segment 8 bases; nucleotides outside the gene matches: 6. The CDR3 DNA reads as TGTGCCAGCAGCGCGGGACAGGGTGTGTACACCATATATTTT. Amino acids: CASSAGQGVYTIYF.

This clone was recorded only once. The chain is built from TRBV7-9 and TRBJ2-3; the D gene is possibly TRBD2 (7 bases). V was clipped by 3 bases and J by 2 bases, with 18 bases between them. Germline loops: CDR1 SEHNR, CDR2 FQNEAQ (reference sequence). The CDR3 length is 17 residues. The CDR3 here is CASSFPNLGGHTDTQYF. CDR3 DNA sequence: TGTGCCAGCAGCTTCCCCAATTTGGGGGGGCACACAGATACGCAGTATTTT.

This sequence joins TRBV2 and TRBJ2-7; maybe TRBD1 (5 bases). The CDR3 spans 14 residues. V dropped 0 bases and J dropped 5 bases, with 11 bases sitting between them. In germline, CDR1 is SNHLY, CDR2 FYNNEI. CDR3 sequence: CASSEAQGIHEQYF. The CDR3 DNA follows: TGTGCCAGCAGTGAAGCCCAGGGAATCCACGAGCAGTACTTC.

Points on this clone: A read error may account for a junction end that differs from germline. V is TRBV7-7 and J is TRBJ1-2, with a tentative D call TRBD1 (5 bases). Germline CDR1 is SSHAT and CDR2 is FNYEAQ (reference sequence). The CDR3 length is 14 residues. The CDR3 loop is CASSALEGRDGYTF. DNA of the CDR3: TGTGCTAGCAGCGCCCTTGAGGGGAGGGATGGCTACACCTTC.

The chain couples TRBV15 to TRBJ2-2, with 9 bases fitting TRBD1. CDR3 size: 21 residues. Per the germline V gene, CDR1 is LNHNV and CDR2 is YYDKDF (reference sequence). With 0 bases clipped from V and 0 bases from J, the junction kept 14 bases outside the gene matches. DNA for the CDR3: TGTGCCACCAGCAGAGACGCACGGGGACAGGGAGAGGGGTCGAACACCGGGGAGCTGTTTTTT. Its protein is CATSRDARGQGEGSNTGELFF.

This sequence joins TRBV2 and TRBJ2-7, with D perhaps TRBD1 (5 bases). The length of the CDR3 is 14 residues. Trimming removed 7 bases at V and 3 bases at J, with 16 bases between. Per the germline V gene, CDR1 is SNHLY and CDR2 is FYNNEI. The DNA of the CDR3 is TGTGCCAGCATCCTCCAGGGCACGCTCTACGAGCAGTACTTC. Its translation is CASILQGTLYEQYF.

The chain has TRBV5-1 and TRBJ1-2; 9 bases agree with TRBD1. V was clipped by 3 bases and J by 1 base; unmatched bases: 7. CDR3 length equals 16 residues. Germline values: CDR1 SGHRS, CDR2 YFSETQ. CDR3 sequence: CASSYPQTGGNYGYTF. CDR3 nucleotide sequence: TGCGCCAGCAGCTACCCGCAGACAGGGGGTAACTATGGCTACACCTTC.

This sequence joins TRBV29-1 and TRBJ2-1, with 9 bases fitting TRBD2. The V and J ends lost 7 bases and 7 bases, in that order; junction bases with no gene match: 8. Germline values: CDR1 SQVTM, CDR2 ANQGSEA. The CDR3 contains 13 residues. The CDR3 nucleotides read TGCAGCGCGACCGGGACTAGCAGAAATGAGCAGTTCTTC. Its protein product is CSATGTSRNEQFF.

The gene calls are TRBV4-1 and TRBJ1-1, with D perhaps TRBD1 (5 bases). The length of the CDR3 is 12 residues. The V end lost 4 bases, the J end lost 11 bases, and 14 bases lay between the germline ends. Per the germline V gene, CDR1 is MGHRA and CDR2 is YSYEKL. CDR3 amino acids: CASSPLQGAAFF. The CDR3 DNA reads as TGCGCCAGCAGCCCCCTTCAGGGTGCGGCTTTCTTT.

CDR3: CASSPGPSGNTIYF. Written as DNA, the CDR3 is TGTGCCAGCAGCCCAGGCCCTTCTGGAAACACCATATATTTT. V is TRBV9 and J is TRBJ1-3; D gene unclear. The ends were cut back, 4 bases at V and 1 base at J, with 9 bases in the middle. The germline V gene has CDR1 SGDLS and CDR2 YYNGEE. The CDR3 sequence is 14 residues long.

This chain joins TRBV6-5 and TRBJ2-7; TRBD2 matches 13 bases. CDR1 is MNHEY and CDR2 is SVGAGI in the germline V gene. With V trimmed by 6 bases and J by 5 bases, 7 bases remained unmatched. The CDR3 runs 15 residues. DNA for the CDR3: TGTGCCAGCAGCGTAACTAGCGGGGGGGCGGACGAGCAGTACTTC. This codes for CASSVTSGGADEQYF.

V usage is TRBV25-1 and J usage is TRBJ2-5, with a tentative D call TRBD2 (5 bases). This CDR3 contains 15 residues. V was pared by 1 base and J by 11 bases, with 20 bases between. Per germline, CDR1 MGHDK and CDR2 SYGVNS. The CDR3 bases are TGTGCCAGCAGTGAATCTCGTTTAGGCCTCGGGGAGCAGTACTTC. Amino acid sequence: CASSESRLGLGEQYF.

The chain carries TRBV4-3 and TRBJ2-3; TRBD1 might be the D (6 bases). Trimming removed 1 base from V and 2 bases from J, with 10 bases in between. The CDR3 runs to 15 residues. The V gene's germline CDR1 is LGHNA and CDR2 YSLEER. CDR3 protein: CASSQAEGVTDTQYF. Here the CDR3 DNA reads TGCGCCAGCAGCCAAGCCGAGGGGGTCACAGATACGCAGTATTTT.

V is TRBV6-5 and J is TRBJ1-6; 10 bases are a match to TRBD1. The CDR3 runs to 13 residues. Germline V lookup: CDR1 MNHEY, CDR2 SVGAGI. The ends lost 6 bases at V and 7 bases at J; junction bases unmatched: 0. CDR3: CASRGQGNSPLHF. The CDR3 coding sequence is TGTGCCAGCAGGGGACAGGGGAATTCACCCCTCCACTTT.